Here is one T cell receptor (beta chain) with its context. The read terminates 3 residues before the CDR3 end, so the remaining end is supplied by the germline J gene. The data originate from a study of Tregs in tolerant kidney transplant recipients. The CDR3 covers 14 residues. V shed 0 bases and J 5 bases; nucleotides not matched to a gene: 5. Germline CDR1 is DFQATT and CDR2 is SNEGSKA (reference sequence). Method: immunoSEQ multiplex PCR; TCRdb's copy keeps in-frame clones and lacks some. Here the sample table reports tens of thousands of clones. Mixed chimerism was transient after nonmyeloablative marrow transplants from related graft donors.

This chain uses TRBV20-1 with TRBJ1-1; 8 bases are a match to TRBD1. Sequencing used CD4+ T cells from blood (PBMCs), obtained 24 months after the transplant. The source is a human patient who received a combined kidney and bone marrow transplant. Some of the T cells may derive from the graft donor. Incomplete CDR3 DNA: TGCAGTGCTAGAGAGTACAGGGGGAGGACTGAA. It encodes CSAREYRGRTE. Given in full, the CDR3 is CSAREYRGRTEAFF.